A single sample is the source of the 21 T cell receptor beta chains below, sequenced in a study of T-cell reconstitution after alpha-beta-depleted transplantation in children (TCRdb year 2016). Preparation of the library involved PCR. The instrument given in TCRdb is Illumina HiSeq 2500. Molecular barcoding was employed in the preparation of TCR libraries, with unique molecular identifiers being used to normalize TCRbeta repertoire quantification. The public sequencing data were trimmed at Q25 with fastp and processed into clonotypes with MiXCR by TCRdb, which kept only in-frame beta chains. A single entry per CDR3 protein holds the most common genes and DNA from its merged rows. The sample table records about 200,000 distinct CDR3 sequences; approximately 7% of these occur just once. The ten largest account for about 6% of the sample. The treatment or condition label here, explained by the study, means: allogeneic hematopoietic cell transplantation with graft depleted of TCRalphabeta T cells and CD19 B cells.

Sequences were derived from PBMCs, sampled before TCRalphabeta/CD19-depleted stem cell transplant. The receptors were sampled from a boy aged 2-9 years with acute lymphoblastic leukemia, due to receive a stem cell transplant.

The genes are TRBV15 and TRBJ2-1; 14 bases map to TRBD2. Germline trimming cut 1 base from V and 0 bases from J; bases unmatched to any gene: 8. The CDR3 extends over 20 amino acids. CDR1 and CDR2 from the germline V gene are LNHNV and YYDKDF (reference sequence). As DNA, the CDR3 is TGTGCCACCAGCAGAGCCCCCGGGACTAGCGGGAGCGGCTCCTACAATGAGCAGTTCTTC. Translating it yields CATSRAPGTSGSGSYNEQFF.

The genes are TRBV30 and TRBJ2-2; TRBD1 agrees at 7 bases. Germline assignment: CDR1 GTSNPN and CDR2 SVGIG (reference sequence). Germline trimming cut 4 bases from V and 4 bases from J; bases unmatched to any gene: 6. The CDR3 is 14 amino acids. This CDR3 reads CAWMGTAVTGELFF. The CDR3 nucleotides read TGTGCCTGGATGGGGACAGCCGTCACCGGGGAGCTGTTTTTT.

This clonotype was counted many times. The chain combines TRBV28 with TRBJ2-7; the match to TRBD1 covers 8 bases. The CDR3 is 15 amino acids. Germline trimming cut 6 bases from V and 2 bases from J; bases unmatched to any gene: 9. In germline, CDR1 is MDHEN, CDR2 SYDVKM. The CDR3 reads CASRNPGQVTYEQYF. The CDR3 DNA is TGTGCCAGCAGGAACCCGGGACAGGTGACCTACGAGCAGTACTTC.

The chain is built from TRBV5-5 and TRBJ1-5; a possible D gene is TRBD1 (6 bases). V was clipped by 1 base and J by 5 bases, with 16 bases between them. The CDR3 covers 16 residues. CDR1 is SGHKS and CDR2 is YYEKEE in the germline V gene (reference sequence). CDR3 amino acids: CASSLYARGGDQPQHF. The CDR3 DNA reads TGTGCCAGCAGCTTGTATGCCAGGGGTGGGGATCAGCCCCAGCATTTT.

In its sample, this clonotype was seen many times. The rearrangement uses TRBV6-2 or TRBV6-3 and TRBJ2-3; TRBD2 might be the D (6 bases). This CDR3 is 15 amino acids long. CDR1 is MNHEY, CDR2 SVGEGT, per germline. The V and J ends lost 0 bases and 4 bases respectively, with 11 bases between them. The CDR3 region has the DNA TGTGCCAGCAGTTACTCGACTAGTTCTTCAGATACGCAGTATTTT. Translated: CASSYSTSSSDTQYF.

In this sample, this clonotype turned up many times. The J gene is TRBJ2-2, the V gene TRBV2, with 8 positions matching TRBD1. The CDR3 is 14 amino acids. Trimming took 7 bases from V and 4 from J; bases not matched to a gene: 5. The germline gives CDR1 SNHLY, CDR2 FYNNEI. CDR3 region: CASKAQGVTGELFF. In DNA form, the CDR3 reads TGTGCCAGCAAGGCACAGGGGGTCACCGGGGAGCTGTTTTTT. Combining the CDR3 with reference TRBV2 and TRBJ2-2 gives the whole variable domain EPEVTQTPSHQVTQMGQEVILRCVPISNHLYFYWYRQILGQKVEFLVSFYNNEISEKSEIFDDQFSVERPDGSNFTLKIRSTKLEDSAMYFCASKAQGVTGELFFGEGSRLTVL.

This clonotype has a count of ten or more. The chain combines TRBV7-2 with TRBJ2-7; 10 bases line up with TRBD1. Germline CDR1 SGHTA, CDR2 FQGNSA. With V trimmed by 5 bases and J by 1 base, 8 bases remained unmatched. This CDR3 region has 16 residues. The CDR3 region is CASSPWTGGRSYEQYF. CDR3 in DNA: TGTGCCAGCAGCCCATGGACAGGGGGTCGATCCTACGAGCAGTACTTC.

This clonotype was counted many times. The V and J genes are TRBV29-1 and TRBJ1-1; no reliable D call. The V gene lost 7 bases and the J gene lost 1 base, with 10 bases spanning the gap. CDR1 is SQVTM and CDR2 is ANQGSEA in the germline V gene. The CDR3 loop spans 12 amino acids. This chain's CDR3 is CSAGIANTEAFF. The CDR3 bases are TGCAGCGCTGGCATAGCGAACACTGAAGCTTTCTTT.

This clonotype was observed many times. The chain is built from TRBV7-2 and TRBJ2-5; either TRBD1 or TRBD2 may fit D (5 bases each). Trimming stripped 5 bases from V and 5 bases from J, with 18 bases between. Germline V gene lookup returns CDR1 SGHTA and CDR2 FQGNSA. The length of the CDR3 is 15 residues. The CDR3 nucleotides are TGTGCCAGCAGCCCCAATTCGGGACGTGGGGAGACCCAGTACTTC. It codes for CASSPNSGRGETQYF.

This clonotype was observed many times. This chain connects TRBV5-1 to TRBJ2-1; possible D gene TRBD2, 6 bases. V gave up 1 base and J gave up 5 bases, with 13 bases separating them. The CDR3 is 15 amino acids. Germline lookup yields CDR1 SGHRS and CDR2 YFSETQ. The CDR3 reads CASSLQRVGDNEQFF. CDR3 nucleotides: TGCGCCAGCAGCTTGCAGCGGGTGGGTGACAATGAGCAGTTCTTC.

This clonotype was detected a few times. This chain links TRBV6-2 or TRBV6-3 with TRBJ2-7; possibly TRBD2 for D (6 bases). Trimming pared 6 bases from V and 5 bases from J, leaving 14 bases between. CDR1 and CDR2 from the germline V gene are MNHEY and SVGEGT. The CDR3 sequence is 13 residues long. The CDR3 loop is CASRLRRGHEQYF. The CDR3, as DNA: TGTGCCAGCAGGTTACGGCGGGGACACGAGCAGTACTTC.

The CDR3 loop reads CASSYPMGGKNTEAFF. CDR3 in DNA: TGTGCCAGCAGTTACCCAATGGGGGGTAAGAACACTGAAGCTTTCTTT. The chain links TRBV6-2 or TRBV6-3 to TRBJ1-1; tentatively, D is TRBD1 (5 bases). V lost 2 bases, J lost 1 base, and 14 bases lay in between. Per the germline V gene, CDR1 is MNHEY and CDR2 is SVGEGT. The CDR3 is 16 amino acids.

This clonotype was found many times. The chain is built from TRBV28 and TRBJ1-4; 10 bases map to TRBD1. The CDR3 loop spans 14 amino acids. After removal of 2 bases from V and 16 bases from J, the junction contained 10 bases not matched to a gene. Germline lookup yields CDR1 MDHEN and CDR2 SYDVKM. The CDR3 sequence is CASSLLPGQGIRFF. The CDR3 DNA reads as TGTGCCAGCAGTTTACTGCCGGGACAGGGGATTCGGTTTTTT.

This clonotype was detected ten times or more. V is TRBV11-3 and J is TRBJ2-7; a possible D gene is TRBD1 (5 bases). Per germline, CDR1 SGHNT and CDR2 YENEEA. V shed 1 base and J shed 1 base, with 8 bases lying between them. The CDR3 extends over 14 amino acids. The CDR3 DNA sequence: TGTGCCAGCAGCTTAGGGGCAGGGTCCTACGAGCAGTACTTC. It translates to CASSLGAGSYEQYF.

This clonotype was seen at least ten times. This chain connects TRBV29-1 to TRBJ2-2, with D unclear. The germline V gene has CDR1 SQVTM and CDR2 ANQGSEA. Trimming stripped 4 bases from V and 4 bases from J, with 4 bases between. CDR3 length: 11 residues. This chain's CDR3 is CSVVGTGELFF. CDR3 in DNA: TGCAGCGTTGTGGGCACCGGGGAGCTGTTTTTT.

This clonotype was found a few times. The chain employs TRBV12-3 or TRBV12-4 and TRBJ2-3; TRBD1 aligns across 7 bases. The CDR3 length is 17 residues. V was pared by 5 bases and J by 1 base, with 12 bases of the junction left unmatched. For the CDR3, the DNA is TGTGCCAGCAGTCGCCCCGTGACAGGGCGCCGCACAGATACGCAGTATTTT. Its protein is CASSRPVTGRRTDTQYF.

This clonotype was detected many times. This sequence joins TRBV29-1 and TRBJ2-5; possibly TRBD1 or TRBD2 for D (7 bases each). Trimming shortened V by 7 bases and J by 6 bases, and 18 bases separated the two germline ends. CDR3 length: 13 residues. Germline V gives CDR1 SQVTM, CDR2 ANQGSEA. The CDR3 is CSDRQGGQQTQYF. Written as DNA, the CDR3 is TGCAGCGATAGACAGGGAGGGCAGCAGACCCAGTACTTC.

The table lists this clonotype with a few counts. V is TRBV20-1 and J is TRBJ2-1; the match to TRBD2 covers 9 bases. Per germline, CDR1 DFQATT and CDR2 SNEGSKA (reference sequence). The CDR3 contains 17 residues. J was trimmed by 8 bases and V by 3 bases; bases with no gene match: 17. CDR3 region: CSASASAGGDYVDEQFF. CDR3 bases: TGCAGTGCTAGCGCCTCGGCGGGAGGGGATTACGTCGATGAGCAGTTCTTC.

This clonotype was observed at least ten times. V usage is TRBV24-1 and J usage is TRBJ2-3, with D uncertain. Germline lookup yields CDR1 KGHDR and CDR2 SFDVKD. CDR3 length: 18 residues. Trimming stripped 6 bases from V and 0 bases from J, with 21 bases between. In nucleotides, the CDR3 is TGTGCCACCAGTTTCGAAGTTCTGGTTTGGGGTAGCACAGATACGCAGTATTTT. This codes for CATSFEVLVWGSTDTQYF.

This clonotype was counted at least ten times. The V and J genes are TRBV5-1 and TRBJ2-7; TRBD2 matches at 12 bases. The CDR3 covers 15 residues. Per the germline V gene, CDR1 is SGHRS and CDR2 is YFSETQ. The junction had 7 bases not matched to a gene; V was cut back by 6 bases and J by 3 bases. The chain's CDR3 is CASTPRTSGNYEQYF. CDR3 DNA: TGCGCCAGCACCCCGCGGACTAGCGGGAACTACGAGCAGTACTTC.

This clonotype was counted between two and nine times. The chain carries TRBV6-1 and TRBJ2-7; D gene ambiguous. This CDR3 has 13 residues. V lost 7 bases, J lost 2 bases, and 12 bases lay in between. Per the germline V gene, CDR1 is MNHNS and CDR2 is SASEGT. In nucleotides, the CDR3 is TGTGCCAGCAAGGGCCACAACGCCTACGAGCAGTACTTC. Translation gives CASKGHNAYEQYF.